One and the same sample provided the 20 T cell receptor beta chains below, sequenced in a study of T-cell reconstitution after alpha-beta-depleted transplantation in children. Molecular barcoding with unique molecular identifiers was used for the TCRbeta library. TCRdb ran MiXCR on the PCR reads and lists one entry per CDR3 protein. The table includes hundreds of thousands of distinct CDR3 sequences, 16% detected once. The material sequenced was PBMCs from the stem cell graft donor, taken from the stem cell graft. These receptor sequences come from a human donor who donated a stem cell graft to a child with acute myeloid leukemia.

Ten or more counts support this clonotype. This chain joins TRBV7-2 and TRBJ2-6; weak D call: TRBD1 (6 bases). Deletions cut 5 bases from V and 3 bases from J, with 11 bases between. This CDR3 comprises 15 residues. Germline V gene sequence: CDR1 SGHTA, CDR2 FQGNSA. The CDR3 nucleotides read TGTGCCAGCAGCCCAACAGGGATTGGGGCCAACGTCCTGACTTTC. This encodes CASSPTGIGANVLTF.

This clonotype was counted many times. In DNA, the CDR3 is TGCAGCGTTTACATGGGTGAAGCTTTCTTT. Amino acids: CSVYMGEAFF. The gene calls are TRBV29-1 and TRBJ1-1; D is unresolved. In germline, CDR1 is SQVTM, CDR2 ANQGSEA. The CDR3 loop spans 10 amino acids. Trimming cost V 5 bases and J 7 bases, with 8 bases left between them.

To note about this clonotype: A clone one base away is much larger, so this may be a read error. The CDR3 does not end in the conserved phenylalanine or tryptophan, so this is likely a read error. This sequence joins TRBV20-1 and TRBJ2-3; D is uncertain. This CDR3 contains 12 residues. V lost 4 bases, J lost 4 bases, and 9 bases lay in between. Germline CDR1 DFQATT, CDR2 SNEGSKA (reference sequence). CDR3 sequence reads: CSATGWADTQYY. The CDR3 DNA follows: TGCAGTGCTACCGGCTGGGCAGATACGCAGTATTAT.

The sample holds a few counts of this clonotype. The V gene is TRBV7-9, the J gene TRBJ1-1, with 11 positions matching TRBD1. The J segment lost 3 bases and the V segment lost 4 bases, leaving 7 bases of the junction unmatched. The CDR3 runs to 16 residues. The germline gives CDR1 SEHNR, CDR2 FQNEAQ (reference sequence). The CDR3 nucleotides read TGTGCCAGCAGCTCGTCGGACAGGGGGCGGGACACTGAAGCTTTCTTT. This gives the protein CASSSSDRGRDTEAFF.

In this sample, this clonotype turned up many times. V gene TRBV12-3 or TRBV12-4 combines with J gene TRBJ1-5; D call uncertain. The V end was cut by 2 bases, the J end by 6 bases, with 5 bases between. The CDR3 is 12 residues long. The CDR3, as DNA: TGTGCCAGCAGTTTATCTTTTCAGCCCCAGCATTTT. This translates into CASSLSFQPQHF.

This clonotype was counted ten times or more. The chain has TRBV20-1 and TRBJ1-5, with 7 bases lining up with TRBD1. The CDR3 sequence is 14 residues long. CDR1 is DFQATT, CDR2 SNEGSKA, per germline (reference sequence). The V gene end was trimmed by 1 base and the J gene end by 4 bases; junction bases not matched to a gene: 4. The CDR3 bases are TGCAGTGCTAGAGTCGGGACAGTTAATCAGCCCCAGCATTTT. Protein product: CSARVGTVNQPQHF.

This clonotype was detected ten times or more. This CDR3 reads CASSLLRTSSYEQYF. The CDR3 bases are TGTGCCAGCAGCTTATTACGGACTAGCAGCTACGAGCAGTACTTC. The chain recombines TRBV7-2 with TRBJ2-7; 8 bases align to TRBD2. This CDR3 is 15 amino acids long. V shed 2 bases and J 3 bases; nucleotides not matched to a gene: 6. The germline V gene has CDR1 SGHTA and CDR2 FQGNSA.

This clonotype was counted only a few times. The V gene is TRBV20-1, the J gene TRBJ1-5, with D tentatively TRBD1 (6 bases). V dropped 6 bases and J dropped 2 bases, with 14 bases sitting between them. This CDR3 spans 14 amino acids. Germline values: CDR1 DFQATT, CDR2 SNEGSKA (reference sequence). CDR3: CSARPNRGNQPQHF. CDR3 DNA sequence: TGCAGTGCGAGACCCAACAGGGGCAATCAGCCCCAGCATTTT.

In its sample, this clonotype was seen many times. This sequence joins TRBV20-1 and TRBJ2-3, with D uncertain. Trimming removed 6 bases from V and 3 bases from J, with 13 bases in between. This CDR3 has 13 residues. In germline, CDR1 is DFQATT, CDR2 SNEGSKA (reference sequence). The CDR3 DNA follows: TGCAGTGCCCGGGCCTCGCAAACAGATACGCAGTATTTT. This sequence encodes CSARASQTDTQYF.

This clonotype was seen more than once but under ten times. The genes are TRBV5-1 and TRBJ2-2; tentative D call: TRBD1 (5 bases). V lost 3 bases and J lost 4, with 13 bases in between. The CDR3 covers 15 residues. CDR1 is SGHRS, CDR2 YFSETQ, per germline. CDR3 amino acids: CASSSPGASTGELFF. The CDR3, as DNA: TGCGCCAGCAGCTCACCTGGGGCCAGCACCGGGGAGCTGTTTTTT.

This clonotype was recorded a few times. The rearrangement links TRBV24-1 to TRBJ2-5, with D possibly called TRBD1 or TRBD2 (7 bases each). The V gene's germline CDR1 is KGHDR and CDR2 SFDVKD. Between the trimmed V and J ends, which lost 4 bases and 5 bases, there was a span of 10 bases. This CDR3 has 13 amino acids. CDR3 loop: CATSDRGGETQYF. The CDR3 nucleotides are TGTGCCACCAGTGACAGGGGGGGGGAGACCCAGTACTTC.

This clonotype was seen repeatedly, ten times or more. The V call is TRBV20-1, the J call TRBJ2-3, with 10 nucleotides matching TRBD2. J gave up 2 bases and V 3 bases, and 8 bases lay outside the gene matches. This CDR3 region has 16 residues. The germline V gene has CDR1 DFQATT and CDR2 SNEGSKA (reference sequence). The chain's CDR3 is CSASNGLAAYTDTQYF. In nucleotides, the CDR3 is TGCAGTGCTAGTAATGGACTAGCGGCCTACACAGATACGCAGTATTTT.

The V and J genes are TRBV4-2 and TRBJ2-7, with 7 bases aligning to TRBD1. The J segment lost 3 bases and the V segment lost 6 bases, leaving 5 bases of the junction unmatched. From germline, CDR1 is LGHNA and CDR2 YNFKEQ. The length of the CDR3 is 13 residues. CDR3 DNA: TGTGCCAGCAGACAGGGACAGCGCTACGAGCAGTACTTC. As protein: CASRQGQRYEQYF.

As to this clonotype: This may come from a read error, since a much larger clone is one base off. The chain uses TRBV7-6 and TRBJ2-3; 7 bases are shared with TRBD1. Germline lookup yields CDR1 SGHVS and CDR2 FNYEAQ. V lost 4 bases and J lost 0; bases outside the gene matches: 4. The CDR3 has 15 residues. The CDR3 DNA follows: TGTGCCAGCAGCTCACAGGGGAACAGCACAGATACGCAGTATTTT. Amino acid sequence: CASSSQGNSTDTQYF.

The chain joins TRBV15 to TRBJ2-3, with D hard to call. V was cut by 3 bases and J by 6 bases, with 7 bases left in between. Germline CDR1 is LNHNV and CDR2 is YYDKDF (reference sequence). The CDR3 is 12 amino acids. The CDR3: CATSRGQDTQYF. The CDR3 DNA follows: TGTGCCACCAGCAGGGGCCAGGATACGCAGTATTTT.

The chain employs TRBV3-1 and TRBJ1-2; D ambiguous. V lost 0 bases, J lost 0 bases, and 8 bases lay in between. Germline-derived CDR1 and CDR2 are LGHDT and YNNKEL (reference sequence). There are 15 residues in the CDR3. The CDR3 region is CASSQDAEANYGYTF. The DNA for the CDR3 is TGTGCCAGCAGCCAAGACGCCGAAGCTAACTATGGCTACACCTTC.

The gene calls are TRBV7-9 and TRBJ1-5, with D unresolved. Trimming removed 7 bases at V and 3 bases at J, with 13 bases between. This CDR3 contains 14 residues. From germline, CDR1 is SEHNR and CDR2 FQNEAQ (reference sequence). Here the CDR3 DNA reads TGTGCCAGCACCTCCGGGGTTGACAATCAGCCCCAGCATTTT. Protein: CASTSGVDNQPQHF.

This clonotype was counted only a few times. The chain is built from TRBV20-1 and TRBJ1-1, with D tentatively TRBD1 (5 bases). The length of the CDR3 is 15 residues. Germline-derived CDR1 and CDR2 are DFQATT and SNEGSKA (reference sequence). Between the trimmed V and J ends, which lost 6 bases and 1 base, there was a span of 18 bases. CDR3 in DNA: TGCAGTGCCCTAACTCCGGGACTCCGGAACACTGAAGCTTTCTTT. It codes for CSALTPGLRNTEAFF.

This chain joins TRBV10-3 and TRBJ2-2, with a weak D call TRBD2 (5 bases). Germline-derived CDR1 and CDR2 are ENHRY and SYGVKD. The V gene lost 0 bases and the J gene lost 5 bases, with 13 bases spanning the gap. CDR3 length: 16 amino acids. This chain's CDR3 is CAISESGRGKTGELFF. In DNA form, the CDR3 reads TGTGCCATCAGTGAGTCCGGAAGAGGGAAAACCGGGGAGCTGTTTTTT.

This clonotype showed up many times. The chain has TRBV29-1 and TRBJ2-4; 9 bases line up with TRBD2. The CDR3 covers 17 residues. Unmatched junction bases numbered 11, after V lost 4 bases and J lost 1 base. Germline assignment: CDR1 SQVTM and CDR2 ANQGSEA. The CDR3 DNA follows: TGCAGCGTTGTAGGGCTAGCGGGGCCCTCGGCCAAAAACATTCAGTACTTC. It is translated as CSVVGLAGPSAKNIQYF.